What follows are 5 T cell receptor beta chains derived from one specimen sequenced in a study of T cells in Graves' hyperthyroidism and ophthalmopathy. Amplification yielded TCR beta CDR3 regions, with RNA transcripts as the source. First-round RT-PCR with HTBI primers amplified the TCR CDR3 region. TCRdb recomputed calls from the multiplex PCR reads with MiXCR, one row per CDR3 protein. This sample yields approximately 300,000 distinct CDR3 sequences, of which approximately 16% are seen a single time; around 34% belongs to the top ten. The sample was blood. The receptors stem from a man aged 25-40 years with Graves' hyperthyroidism.

The chain combines TRBV7-6 with TRBJ1-4; 8 bases are shared with TRBD1. Germline V lookup: CDR1 SGHVS, CDR2 FNYEAQ. CDR3 length equals 15 residues. The V gene end was trimmed by 5 bases and the J gene end by 8 bases; junction bases not matched to a gene: 10. CDR3 protein: CASSDGQGNLEKLFF. The CDR3 nucleotides are TGTGCCAGCAGCGACGGACAGGGTAATTTGGAAAAACTGTTTTTT.

This clonotype showed up many times. The V and J genes are TRBV12-3 or TRBV12-4 and TRBJ2-1; D is undetermined. V lost 4 bases and J lost 9, with 4 bases in between. The CDR3 has 10 amino acids. The CDR3 DNA is TGTGCCAGCAGTTGGTTTGAGCAGTTCTTC. It encodes CASSWFEQFF.

This chain uses TRBV5-1 with TRBJ2-6; D not resolved. Germline CDR1 reads SGHRS; CDR2 reads YFSETQ. This CDR3 contains 18 residues. Trimming left V 0 bases short and J 0 bases short, with 13 bases between. CDR3 sequence: CASSLVSVTFSGANVLTF. CDR3 bases: TGCGCCAGCAGCTTGGTCTCAGTTACATTCTCTGGGGCCAACGTCCTGACTTTC. The full variable domain, its missing parts supplied by reference TRBV5-1 and TRBJ2-6, is KAGVTQTPRYLIKTRGQQVTLSCSPISGHRSVSWYQQTPGQGLQFLFEYFSETQRNKGNFPGRFSGRQFSNSRSEMNVSTLELGDSALYLCASSLVSVTFSGANVLTFGAGSRLTVL.

This clonotype turned up a few times. The rearrangement links TRBV5-6 to TRBJ1-1, with 10 positions matching TRBD1. In germline, CDR1 is SGHDT, CDR2 YYEEEE. The CDR3 covers 13 residues. The J segment lost 6 bases and the V segment lost 3 bases, leaving 2 bases of the junction unmatched. DNA of the CDR3: TGTGCCAGCAGCTCAGACAGGGGGCCTGAAGCTTTCTTT. Translating gives CASSSDRGPEAFF.

This clonotype was picked up many times. CDR3 amino acids: CASSLGQSVWGYTF. The CDR3 DNA is TGCGCCAGCAGCTTGGGACAATCAGTGTGGGGCTACACCTTC. The V call is TRBV5-1, the J call TRBJ1-2; D gene ambiguous. The CDR3 loop spans 14 amino acids. Germline CDR1 is SGHRS and CDR2 is YFSETQ. Trimming took 0 bases from V and 8 from J, leaving 14 bases between them.